These 20 T cell receptor beta chains were all obtained from the same sample, sequenced in a study of T cells after yellow fever vaccination. Via MiXCR, TCRdb re-called the 5' RACE reads, giving one row per CDR3 protein. The sample yields about 320,000 distinct CDR3 sequences, roughly 6.8% seen once. The material sequenced was PBMCs, taken more than 35 days after the first yellow fever vaccination. These TCRs come from a man aged 18 to 29 who received the YFV17D yellow fever vaccine.

This clonotype was seen a handful of times. This sequence joins TRBV7-2 and TRBJ2-3; D uncertain. This CDR3 is 14 amino acids long. Trimming took 6 bases from V and 4 from J, leaving 14 bases between them. Germline CDR1 is SGHTA and CDR2 is FQGNSA. This CDR3 is CASSTALHSDTQYF. The DNA of the CDR3 is TGTGCCAGCAGTACAGCATTACACTCAGATACGCAGTATTTT.

This clonotype was found a few times. J is TRBJ2-5 and V is TRBV7-2, with D tentatively TRBD1 (7 bases). Germline V gives CDR1 SGHTA, CDR2 FQGNSA. This CDR3 region has 14 residues. Trimming stripped 5 bases from V and 7 bases from J, with 17 bases between. For the CDR3, the DNA is TGTGCCAGCAGCCCCATGGAGGGGGCGACGACCCAGTACTTC. Translation: CASSPMEGATTQYF.

The table lists this clonotype with many counts. This chain links TRBV7-2 with TRBJ2-1; 7 positions agree with TRBD2. The CDR3 extends over 11 amino acids. The germline V gene encodes CDR1 SGHTA and CDR2 FQGNSA. V was clipped by 3 bases and J by 15 bases; unmatched bases: 5. The CDR3 sequence: CASSFLAVLFF. The DNA of the CDR3 is TGTGCCAGCAGCTTTCTAGCGGTATTGTTCTTC.

The V gene is TRBV7-2, the J gene TRBJ1-6, with D possibly being TRBD1 (5 bases). CDR1 and CDR2 (germline): SGHTA, FQGNSA. The CDR3 spans 13 residues. The V end lost 9 bases, the J end lost 12 bases, and 18 bases lay between the germline ends. This chain's CDR3 is CASIPGPGGPLHF. The DNA of the CDR3 is TGTGCCAGTATCCCGGGACCTGGGGGACCCCTCCACTTT.

Ten or more counts support this clonotype. The J gene is TRBJ1-6, the V gene TRBV7-9; unclear D gene. Germline CDR1 and CDR2: SEHNR and FQNEAQ (reference sequence). V was trimmed by 0 bases and J by 7 bases, leaving 4 bases between them. The CDR3 is 13 amino acids. In DNA, the CDR3 is TGTGCCAGCAGCTTAGCCGGGAATTCACCCCTCCACTTT. The encoded protein is CASSLAGNSPLHF.

This clonotype came up many times. At one of its ends the junction is not consistent with the germline gene, which may arise from a read error. This chain uses TRBV7-9 with TRBJ2-3; 9 nucleotides match TRBD2. The CDR3 runs 13 residues. Germline V gene lookup returns CDR1 SEHNR and CDR2 FQNEAQ (reference sequence). The CDR3 loop is CASSLAGSDTQYF. The CDR3 DNA sequence: TGTGCCAGCAGCCTAGCGGGGTCAGATACGCAGTATTTT.

This clonotype has a count of ten or more. V is TRBV15 and J is TRBJ2-3; 8 nucleotides align to TRBD2. From germline, CDR1 is LNHNV and CDR2 YYDKDF (reference sequence). After removal of 5 bases from V and 1 base from J, the junction contained 11 bases not matched to a gene. The CDR3 has 17 amino acids. The CDR3 nucleotides are TGTGCCACCAGCCGAACCCCGGGGGGGGGAGGCACAGATACGCAGTATTTT. Protein sequence: CATSRTPGGGGTDTQYF.

DNA of the CDR3: TGTGCCACCAGCCAGAGACGGGTCAATCAGCCCCAGCATTTT. Translated, it gives CATSQRRVNQPQHF. The chain uses TRBV15 and TRBJ1-5; no clear D gene. Trimming took off 5 bases at V and 3 bases at J, with 11 bases between the two ends. The CDR3 contains 14 residues. Germline CDR1 is LNHNV and CDR2 is YYDKDF (reference sequence).

There are a few counts of this clonotype. The chain uses TRBV20-1 and TRBJ2-5; 11 bases line up with TRBD1. In germline, CDR1 is DFQATT, CDR2 SNEGSKA (reference sequence). The CDR3 extends over 13 amino acids. The V segment lost 5 bases and the J segment 7 bases; nucleotides outside the gene matches: 6. CDR3 sequence: CSAVDRGLGTQYF. The CDR3 bases are TGCAGTGCTGTGGACAGGGGGCTGGGGACCCAGTACTTC.

CDR3 sequence reads: CASISARRGSTGELFF. CDR3 bases: TGTGCCAGCATCTCCGCGCGGCGGGGGAGTACCGGGGAGCTGTTTTTT. The chain carries TRBV12-3 or TRBV12-4 and TRBJ2-2; TRBD2 matches 7 bases. Trimming removed 7 bases from V and 5 bases from J; junction bases left unmatched: 13. CDR3 length: 16 residues.

Only a few counts were recorded for this clonotype. The V and J genes are TRBV5-1 and TRBJ2-3; D perhaps matches TRBD1 (6 bases). The CDR3 has 15 amino acids. Trimming took 3 bases from V and 0 from J, leaving 11 bases between them. Germline CDR1 SGHRS, CDR2 YFSETQ. CDR3 sequence: CASSYGGPSTDTQYF. In DNA, the CDR3 is TGCGCCAGCAGCTATGGGGGCCCTAGCACAGATACGCAGTATTTT. The whole variable domain, filled in from reference TRBV5-1 and TRBJ2-3, reads KAGVTQTPRYLIKTRGQQVTLSCSPISGHRSVSWYQQTPGQGLQFLFEYFSETQRNKGNFPGRFSGRQFSNSRSEMNVSTLELGDSALYLCASSYGGPSTDTQYFGPGTRLTVL.

This clonotype has just a few counts. The chain carries TRBV5-1 and TRBJ2-5, with 7 positions matching TRBD2. The length of the CDR3 is 14 residues. The germline CDR1 and CDR2 sequences are SGHRS and YFSETQ. V lost 5 bases to trimming and J lost 5 bases; unmatched junction nucleotides: 9. The chain's CDR3 is CASSNYAGVETQYF. CDR3 DNA sequence: TGCGCCAGCAGTAACTATGCGGGAGTCGAGACCCAGTACTTC.

The rearrangement links TRBV20-1 to TRBJ1-4, with 9 positions matching TRBD1. Germline trimming cut 1 base from V and 5 bases from J; bases unmatched to any gene: 8. The CDR3 contains 16 residues. CDR1 and CDR2 (germline): DFQATT, SNEGSKA (reference sequence). CDR3: CSARGLPQGANEKLFF. The CDR3 bases are TGCAGTGCTAGAGGCCTTCCACAGGGGGCGAATGAAAAACTGTTTTTT.

A few counts support this clonotype. This rearrangement joins TRBV6-1 to TRBJ2-5; tentatively, D is TRBD1 or TRBD2 (6 bases each). V was cut by 5 bases and J by 3 bases, with 19 bases left in between. This CDR3 is 16 amino acids long. CDR1 MNHNS and CDR2 SASEGT come from the germline V gene. The CDR3 coding sequence is TGTGCCAGCAGTATGGGCCAGGGGACGGGGGAAGAGACCCAGTACTTC. This sequence encodes CASSMGQGTGEETQYF.

V is TRBV6-2 or TRBV6-3 and J is TRBJ1-1, with 8 bases that match TRBD1. J lost 10 bases, V lost 0 bases, and 10 bases had no gene match. The V gene's germline CDR1 is MNHEY and CDR2 SVGEGT. The CDR3 covers 15 residues. The CDR3 DNA follows: TGTGCCAGCAGTTACTCGCCTCGCGGGACAGGACGAGCTTTCTTT. Translation: CASSYSPRGTGRAFF.

This clonotype was found a few times. In nucleotides, the CDR3 is TGTGCCACCAGTGATGGAAGGAGGGGAGACACCGGGGAGCTGTTTTTT. Translating it yields CATSDGRRGDTGELFF. This chain links TRBV24-1 with TRBJ2-2, with D possibly matching TRBD2 (6 bases). With 3 bases removed from V and 3 bases from J, the gap between germline ends came to 13 bases. Germline assignment: CDR1 KGHDR and CDR2 SFDVKD. The CDR3 runs to 16 residues.

This clonotype appeared a few times. The rearrangement joins TRBV20-1 to TRBJ1-1; 9 bases line up with TRBD1. The CDR3 sequence is 13 residues long. With V trimmed by 6 bases and J by 1 base, 3 bases remained unmatched. Germline V lookup: CDR1 DFQATT, CDR2 SNEGSKA (reference sequence). The CDR3 sequence: CSAPTGGNTEAFF. CDR3 DNA sequence: TGCAGTGCCCCGACAGGGGGGAACACTGAAGCTTTCTTT.

The rearrangement joins TRBV25-1 to TRBJ2-3; D is perhaps TRBD1 or TRBD2 (5 bases each). Germline CDR1 reads MGHDK; CDR2 reads SYGVNS. With 3 bases removed from V and 0 bases from J, the gap between germline ends came to 10 bases. The CDR3 contains 15 residues. Here the CDR3 DNA reads TGTGCCAGCAGTGACCTGGGGGTAAGCACAGATACGCAGTATTTT. Its protein is CASSDLGVSTDTQYF.

The J gene is TRBJ2-4, the V gene TRBV27, with 7 nucleotides matching TRBD2. V shed 6 bases and J 2 bases; nucleotides not matched to a gene: 10. The germline CDR1 and CDR2 sequences are MNHEY and SMNVEV (reference sequence). CDR3 length: 16 residues. The CDR3 region is CASSPLGGVTKNIQYF. DNA for the CDR3: TGTGCCAGCAGCCCTCTTGGGGGGGTGACCAAAAACATTCAGTACTTC.

The rearrangement links TRBV27 to TRBJ2-3; TRBD2 might be the D (5 bases). Germline assignment: CDR1 MNHEY and CDR2 SMNVEV (reference sequence). The CDR3 spans 15 residues. V shed 5 bases and J shed 0 bases, with 12 bases lying between them. CDR3 amino acids: CASSLGVDSTDTQYF. CDR3 in DNA: TGTGCCAGCAGTCTCGGGGTCGATAGCACAGATACGCAGTATTTT.